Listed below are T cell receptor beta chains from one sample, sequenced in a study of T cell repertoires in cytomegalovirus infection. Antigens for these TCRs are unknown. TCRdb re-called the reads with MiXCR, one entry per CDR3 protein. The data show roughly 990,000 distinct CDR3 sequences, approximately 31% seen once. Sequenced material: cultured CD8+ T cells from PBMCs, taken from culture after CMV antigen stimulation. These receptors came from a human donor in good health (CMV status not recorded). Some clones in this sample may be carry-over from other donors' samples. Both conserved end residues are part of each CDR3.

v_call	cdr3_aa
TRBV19	CASSMMGGGRETEAFF
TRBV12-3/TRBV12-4	CASSLGLSYGYTF
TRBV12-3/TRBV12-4	CASRDGLAGGPYTGELFF
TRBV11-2	CASSLDLYEQFF
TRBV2	CASSVGSGADRTSYGELFF
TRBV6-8	CASRQDVPPQYF
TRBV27	CASTTYSGTSTDTQYF
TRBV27	CASSLLGVNGYTF
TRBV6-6	CASSSPWTAGSDNEQFF
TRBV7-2	CASSPGTGGYNSPLHF
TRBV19	CASSITSGGLQETQYF
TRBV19	CASIPMPPRNQPQHF
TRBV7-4	CASNPPLLSEQFF
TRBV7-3	CASSLSGQGGPYNEQFF
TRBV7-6	CASSLRRPDGYTF
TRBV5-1	CASSATDRERGQNEQFF
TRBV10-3	CAIRLTIQGTTDTQYF
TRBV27	CASSLTLGAGNQPQHF
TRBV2	CASSGGSPYEQYF
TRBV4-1	CASSQEGKGGDTQYF
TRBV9	CASSVGSGDQPQHF
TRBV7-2	CASSFEWGETQYF
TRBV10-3	CAIRLSGVSYEQYF
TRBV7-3	CASSFPGQGESTDTQYF
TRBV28	CASSLNTYYNEQFF
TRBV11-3	CASSLLPNEQFF
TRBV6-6	CASSPHQQGNTYNEQFF
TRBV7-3	CASSSSPRPAGDTQYF
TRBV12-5	CASGPDTNEQFF
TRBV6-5	CASSYGGREEEKLFF
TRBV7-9	CASSFDSKKLFF
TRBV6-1	CASSEAQTGPTNEKLFF
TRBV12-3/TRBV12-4	CASSPGHPYEQYF
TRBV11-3	CASSWAFGETQYF